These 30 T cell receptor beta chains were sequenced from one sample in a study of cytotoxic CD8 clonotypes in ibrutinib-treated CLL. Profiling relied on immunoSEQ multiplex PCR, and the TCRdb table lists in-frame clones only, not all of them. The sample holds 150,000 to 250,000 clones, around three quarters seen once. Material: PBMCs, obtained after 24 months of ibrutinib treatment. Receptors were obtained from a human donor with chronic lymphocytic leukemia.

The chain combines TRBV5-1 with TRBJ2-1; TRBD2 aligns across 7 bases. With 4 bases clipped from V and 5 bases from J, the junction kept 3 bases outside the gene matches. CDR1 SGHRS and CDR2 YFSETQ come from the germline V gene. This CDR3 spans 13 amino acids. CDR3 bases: TGCGCCAGCAGCCCGAGCGGGAACAATGAGCAGTTCTTC. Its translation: CASSPSGNNEQFF.

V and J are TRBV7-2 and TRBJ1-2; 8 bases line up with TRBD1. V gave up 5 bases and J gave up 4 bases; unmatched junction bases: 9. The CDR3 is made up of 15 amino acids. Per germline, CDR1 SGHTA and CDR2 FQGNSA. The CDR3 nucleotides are TGTGCCAGCAGCCCCCAGGGGGCCTTTGCCTATGGCTACACCTTC. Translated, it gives CASSPQGAFAYGYTF.

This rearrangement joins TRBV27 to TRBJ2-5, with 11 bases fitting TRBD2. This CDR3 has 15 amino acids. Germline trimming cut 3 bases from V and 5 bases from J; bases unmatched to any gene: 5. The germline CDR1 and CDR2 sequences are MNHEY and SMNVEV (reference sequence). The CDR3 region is CASSFSGRVRETQYF. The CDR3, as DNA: TGTGCCAGCAGTTTTAGCGGGAGGGTAAGGGAGACCCAGTACTTC.

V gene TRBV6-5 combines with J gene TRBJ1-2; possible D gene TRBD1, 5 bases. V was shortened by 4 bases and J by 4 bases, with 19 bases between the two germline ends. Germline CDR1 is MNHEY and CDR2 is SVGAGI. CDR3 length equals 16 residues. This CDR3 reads CASSSNRDSGVYGYTF. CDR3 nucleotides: TGTGCCAGCAGTTCCAACCGGGACTCCGGGGTCTATGGCTACACCTTC.

The CDR3 sequence is CASSDLDNYGYTF. The CDR3 nucleotides read TGTGCCAGCAGTGACCTGGATAACTATGGCTACACCTTC. The chain combines TRBV6-1 with TRBJ1-2; D remains ambiguous. There are 13 residues in the CDR3. V lost 3 bases and J lost 1, with 6 bases in between. Germline V gene lookup returns CDR1 MNHNS and CDR2 SASEGT.

Written as DNA, the CDR3 is TGTGCCAGCAGCTTATTGGATAGTTACCAAGAGACCCAGTACTTC. Encoded protein: CASSLLDSYQETQYF. The rearrangement links TRBV7-9 to TRBJ2-5, with unresolved D. This CDR3 spans 15 amino acids. The germline V gene encodes CDR1 SEHNR and CDR2 FQNEAQ (reference sequence). Trimming pared 2 bases from V and 0 bases from J, leaving 10 bases between. The whole variable domain, remainder taken from reference TRBV7-9 and TRBJ2-5, is DTGVSQNPRHKITKRGQNVTFRCDPISEHNRLYWYRQTLGQGPEFLTYFQNEAQLEKSRLLSDRFSAERPKGSFSTLEIQRTEQGDSAMYLCASSLLDSYQETQYFGPGTRLLVL.

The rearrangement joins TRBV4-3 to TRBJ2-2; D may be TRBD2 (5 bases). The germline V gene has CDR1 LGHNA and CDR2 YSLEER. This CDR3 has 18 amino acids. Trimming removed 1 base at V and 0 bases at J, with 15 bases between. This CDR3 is CASSQAPSGSANTGELFF. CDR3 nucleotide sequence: TGCGCCAGCAGCCAAGCTCCCTCGGGGAGCGCGAACACCGGGGAGCTGTTTTTT.

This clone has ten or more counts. CDR3 nucleotides: TGTGCCAGCAGAGGAAGCGGGAGTGCTAGCACAGATACGCAGTATTTT. Its protein is CASRGSGSASTDTQYF. This chain joins TRBV7-2 and TRBJ2-3, with 8 positions matching TRBD2. Germline-derived CDR1 and CDR2 are SGHTA and FQGNSA. V trimming: 6 bases; J trimming: 0 bases; junction bases outside the gene matches: 8. The CDR3 spans 16 residues. The full variable domain, its missing parts supplied by reference TRBV7-2 and TRBJ2-3, is GAGVSQSPSNKVTEKGKDVELRCDPISGHTALYWYRQSLGQGLEFLIYFQGNSAPDKSGLPSDRFSAERTGGSVSTLTIQRTQQEDSAVYLCASRGSGSASTDTQYFGPGTRLTVL.

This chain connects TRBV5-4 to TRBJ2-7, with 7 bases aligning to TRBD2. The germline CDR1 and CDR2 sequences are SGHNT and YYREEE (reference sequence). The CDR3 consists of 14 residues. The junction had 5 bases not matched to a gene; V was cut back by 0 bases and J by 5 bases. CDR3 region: CASSLVPSGNEQYF. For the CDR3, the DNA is TGTGCCAGCAGCTTGGTACCTAGCGGAAACGAGCAGTACTTC.

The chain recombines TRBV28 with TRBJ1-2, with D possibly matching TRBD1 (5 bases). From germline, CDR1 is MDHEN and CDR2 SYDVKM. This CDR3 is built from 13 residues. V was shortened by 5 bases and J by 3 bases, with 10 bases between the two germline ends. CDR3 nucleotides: TGTGCCAGCAGTCCTCAGGGTTACTATGGCTACACCTTC. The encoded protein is CASSPQGYYGYTF.

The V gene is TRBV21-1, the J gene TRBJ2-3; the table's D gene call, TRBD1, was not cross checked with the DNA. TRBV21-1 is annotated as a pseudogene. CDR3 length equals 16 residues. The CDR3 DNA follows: TGTGCCAGCAGCAAAAGAATAACAGTTAGCACAGATACGCAGTATTTT. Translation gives CASSKRITVSTDTQYF.

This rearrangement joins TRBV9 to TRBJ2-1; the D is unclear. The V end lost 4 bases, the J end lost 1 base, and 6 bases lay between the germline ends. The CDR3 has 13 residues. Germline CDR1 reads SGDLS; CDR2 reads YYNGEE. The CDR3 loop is CASSQGSYNEQFF. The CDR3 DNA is TGTGCCAGCAGCCAAGGGTCCTACAATGAGCAGTTCTTC.

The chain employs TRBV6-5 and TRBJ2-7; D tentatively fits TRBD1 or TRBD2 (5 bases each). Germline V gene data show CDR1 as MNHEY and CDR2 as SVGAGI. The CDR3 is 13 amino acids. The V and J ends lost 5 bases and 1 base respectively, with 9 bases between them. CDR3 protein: CASSRDGSYEQYF. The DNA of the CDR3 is TGTGCCAGCAGTCGGGACGGGTCCTACGAGCAGTACTTC.

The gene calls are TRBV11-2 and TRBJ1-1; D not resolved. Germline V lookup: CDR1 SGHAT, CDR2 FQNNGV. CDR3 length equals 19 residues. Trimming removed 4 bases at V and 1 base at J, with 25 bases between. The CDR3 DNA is TGTGCCAGCAGCTCGCTGTGGGATAGGGCCGTAAGCGAGAACACTGAAGCTTTCTTT. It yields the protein CASSSLWDRAVSENTEAFF.

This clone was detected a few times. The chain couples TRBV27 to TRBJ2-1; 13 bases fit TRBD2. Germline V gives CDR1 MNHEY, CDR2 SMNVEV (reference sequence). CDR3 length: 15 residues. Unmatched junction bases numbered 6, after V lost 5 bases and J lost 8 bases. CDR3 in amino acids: CASSKLAGGPDEQFF. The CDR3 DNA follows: TGTGCCAGCAGTAAACTAGCGGGAGGGCCCGATGAGCAGTTCTTC.

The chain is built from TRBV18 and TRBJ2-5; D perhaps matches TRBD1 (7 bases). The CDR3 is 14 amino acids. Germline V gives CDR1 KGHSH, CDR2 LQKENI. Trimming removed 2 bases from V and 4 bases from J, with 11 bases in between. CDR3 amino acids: CASSPAGGRETQYF. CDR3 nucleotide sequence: TGTGCCAGCTCACCAGCAGGGGGGAGAGAGACCCAGTACTTC.

The CDR3 bases are TGTGCCAGCAGCCCGGGGGCTAGCGGGATTACAGATACGCAGTATTTT. Translated, it gives CASSPGASGITDTQYF. V and J are TRBV7-8 and TRBJ2-3; 9 bases match TRBD2. This CDR3 comprises 16 residues. Germline CDR1 is SGHVS and CDR2 is FQNEAQ. Trimming removed 5 bases from V and 3 bases from J; junction bases left unmatched: 9. Complete variable domain (other parts from reference TRBV7-8 and TRBJ2-3): GAGVSQSPRYKVAKRGQDVALRCDPISGHVSLFWYQQALGQGPEFLTYFQNEAQLDKSGLPSDRFFAERPEGSVSTLKIQRTQQEDSAVYLCASSPGASGITDTQYFGPGTRLTVL.

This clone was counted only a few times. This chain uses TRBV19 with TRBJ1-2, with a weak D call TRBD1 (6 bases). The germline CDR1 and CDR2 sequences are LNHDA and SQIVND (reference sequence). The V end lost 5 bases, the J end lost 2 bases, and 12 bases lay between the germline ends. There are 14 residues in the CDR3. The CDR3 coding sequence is TGTGCCAGTAGTTCCACTACAGGGAACTATGGCTACACCTTC. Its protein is CASSSTTGNYGYTF.

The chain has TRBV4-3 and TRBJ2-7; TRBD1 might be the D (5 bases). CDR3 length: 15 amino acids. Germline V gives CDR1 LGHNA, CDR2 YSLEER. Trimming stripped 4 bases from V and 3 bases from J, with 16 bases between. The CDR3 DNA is TGCGCCAGCAGCCTATCGCCAGGGCAGGACTACGAGCAGTACTTC. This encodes CASSLSPGQDYEQYF.

The CDR3 nucleotides are TGTGCCAGTAGTATCAGGGACAGGGGGCGACAGACCCAGTACTTC. Translated: CASSIRDRGRQTQYF. The gene calls are TRBV19 and TRBJ2-5, with 12 bases that match TRBD1. The CDR3 totals 15 residues. The V segment lost 3 bases and the J segment 6 bases; nucleotides outside the gene matches: 5. The germline gives CDR1 LNHDA, CDR2 SQIVND (reference sequence).

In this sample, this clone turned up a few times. The CDR3 nucleotides are TGCAGCGTTGTATTACAGAGCTCCTACAATGAGCAGTTCTTC. Its protein product is CSVVLQSSYNEQFF. The chain couples TRBV29-1 to TRBJ2-1, with unresolved D. Trimming cost V 4 bases and J 0 bases, with 10 bases left between them. This CDR3 is built from 14 residues. Germline V gene lookup returns CDR1 SQVTM and CDR2 ANQGSEA.

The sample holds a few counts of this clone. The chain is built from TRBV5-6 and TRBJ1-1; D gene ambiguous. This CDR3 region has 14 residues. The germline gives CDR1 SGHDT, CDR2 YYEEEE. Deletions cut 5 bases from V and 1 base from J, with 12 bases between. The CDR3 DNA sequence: TGTGCCAGCAGACCCGGGATTACGAACACTGAAGCTTTCTTT. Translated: CASRPGITNTEAFF.

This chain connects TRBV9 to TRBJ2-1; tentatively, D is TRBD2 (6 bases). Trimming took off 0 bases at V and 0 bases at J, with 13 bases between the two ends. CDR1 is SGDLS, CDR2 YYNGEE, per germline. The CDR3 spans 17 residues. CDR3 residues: CASSVALGGSSYNEQFF. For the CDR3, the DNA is TGTGCCAGCAGCGTAGCCCTGGGGGGAAGCTCCTACAATGAGCAGTTCTTC.

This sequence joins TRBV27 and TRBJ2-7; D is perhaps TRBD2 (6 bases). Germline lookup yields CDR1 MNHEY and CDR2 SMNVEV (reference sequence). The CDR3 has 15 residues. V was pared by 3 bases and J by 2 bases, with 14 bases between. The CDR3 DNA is TGTGCCAGCAGTTTTTCGGGACTTTCCGCCTACGAGCAGTACTTC. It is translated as CASSFSGLSAYEQYF.

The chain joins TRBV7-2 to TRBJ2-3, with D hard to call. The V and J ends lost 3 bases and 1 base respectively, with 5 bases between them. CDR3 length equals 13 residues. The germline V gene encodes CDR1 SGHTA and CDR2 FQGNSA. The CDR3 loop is CASSFLGTDTQYF. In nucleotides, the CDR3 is TGTGCCAGCAGCTTTTTGGGCACAGATACGCAGTATTTT.

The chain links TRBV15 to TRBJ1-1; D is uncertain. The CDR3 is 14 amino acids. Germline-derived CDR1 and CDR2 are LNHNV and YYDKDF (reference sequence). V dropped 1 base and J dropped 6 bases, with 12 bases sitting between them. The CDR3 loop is CATSRGDSRAEAFF. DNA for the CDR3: TGTGCCACCAGCAGAGGGGATTCCCGGGCTGAAGCTTTCTTT.

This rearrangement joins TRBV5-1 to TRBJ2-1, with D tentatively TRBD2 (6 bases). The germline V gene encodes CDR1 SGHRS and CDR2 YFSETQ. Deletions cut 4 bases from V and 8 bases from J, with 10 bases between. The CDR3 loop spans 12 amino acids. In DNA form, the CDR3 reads TGCGCCAGCAGCGTGGGAGGCGATGAGCAGTTCTTC. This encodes CASSVGGDEQFF.

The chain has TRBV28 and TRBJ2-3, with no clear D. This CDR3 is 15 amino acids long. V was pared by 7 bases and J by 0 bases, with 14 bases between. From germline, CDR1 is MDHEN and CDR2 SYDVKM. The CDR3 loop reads CASNKVGASTDTQYF. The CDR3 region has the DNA TGTGCCAGCAACAAAGTTGGTGCTAGCACAGATACGCAGTATTTT.

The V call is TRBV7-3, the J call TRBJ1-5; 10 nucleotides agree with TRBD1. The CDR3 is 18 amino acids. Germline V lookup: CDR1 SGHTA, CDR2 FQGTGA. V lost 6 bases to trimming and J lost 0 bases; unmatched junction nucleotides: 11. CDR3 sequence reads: CASRFLTGGPYSNQPQHF. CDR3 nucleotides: TGTGCCAGCAGATTTCTGACAGGGGGCCCCTATAGCAATCAGCCCCAGCATTTT.

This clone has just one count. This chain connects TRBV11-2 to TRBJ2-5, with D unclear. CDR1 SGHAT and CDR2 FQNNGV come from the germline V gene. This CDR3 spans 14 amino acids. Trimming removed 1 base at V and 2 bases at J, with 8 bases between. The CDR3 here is CASSLATRQETQYF. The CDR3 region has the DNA TGTGCCAGCAGCTTAGCCACAAGACAAGAGACCCAGTACTTC.